This TCR beta chain was captured in a study of beta chain features in type 1 diabetes. Overall study context: Cell yields, gender and age were similar in healthy donors and patients. Study-wide findings and caveats: High TCR expression in some cells could lead to their over-representation in cDNA sequencing. There was no resolution here of whether HLA type influences TCRB rearrangement. Moderately but significantly shorter TCRB CDR3s were found in Type 1 diabetes patients in all four CD4+ subsets.

At least ten counts were recorded for this clone. Its antigen remains unidentified. Germline V CDR1 and CDR2: LGHNA, YSLEER. Between the trimmed V and J ends, which lost 1 base and 2 bases, there was a span of 9 bases. This CDR3 has 16 amino acids. The sequenced template was cDNA made from the entire isolated RNA. The protocol was immunoSEQ multiplex PCR, while the TCRdb copy is restricted to in-frame clones and leaves out a portion. The sample lists about 650,000 clones, 9.5% to 15% occurring once. CD4+ naive, central memory, regulatory and stem cell-like memory cells were sorted via CD45RO/CCR7/CD25/CD127/CD95/CD27.

Material for sequencing was naive CD4+ T cells from blood. The source of this sequence is a man aged 25 to 45 with type 1 diabetes. The gene calls are TRBV4-3 and TRBJ2-6, with D uncertain. The CDR3 loop is CASSQGTLAGANVLTF. The CDR3 DNA follows: TGCGCCAGCAGCCAAGGGACCCTCGCTGGGGCCAACGTCCTGACTTTC.